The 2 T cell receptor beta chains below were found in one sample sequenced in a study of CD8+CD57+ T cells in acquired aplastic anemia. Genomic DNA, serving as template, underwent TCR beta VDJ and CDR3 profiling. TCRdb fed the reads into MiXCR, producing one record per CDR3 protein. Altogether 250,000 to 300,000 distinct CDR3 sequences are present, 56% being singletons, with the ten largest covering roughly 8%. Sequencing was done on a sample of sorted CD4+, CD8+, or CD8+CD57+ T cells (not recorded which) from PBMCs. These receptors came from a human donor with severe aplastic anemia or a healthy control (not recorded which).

The CDR3 region has the DNA TGTGCCAGCAGTTCGTCAACAGGGGCTCTGGGACAGCCCCAGCATTTT. Amino acids: CASSSSTGALGQPQHF. The gene calls are TRBV6-5 and TRBJ1-5; 7 nucleotides line up with TRBD1. Germline CDR1 MNHEY, CDR2 SVGAGI. V gave up 4 bases and J gave up 7 bases; unmatched junction bases: 13. CDR3 length equals 16 residues.

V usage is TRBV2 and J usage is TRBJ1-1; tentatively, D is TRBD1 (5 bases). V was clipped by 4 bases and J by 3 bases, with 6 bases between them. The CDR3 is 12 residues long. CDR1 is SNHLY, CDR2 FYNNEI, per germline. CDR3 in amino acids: CASSGQHTEAFF. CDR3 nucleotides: TGTGCCAGCAGTGGACAGCACACTGAAGCTTTCTTT.